A single sample is the source of the 3 T cell receptor beta chains below, sequenced in a study of human T cells and chemical hapten exposure. TCRdb passed the RACE reads through MiXCR, listing each CDR3 protein once. The sample lists about 90,000 distinct CDR3 sequences, roughly a tenth occurring once. Time point described: patch test 3, about 24 weeks after DPC sensitization. The treatment was: therapeutic diphenylcyclopropenone sensitization with weekly scalp DPC. The sequencing here drew on whole blood, taken in connection with sensitization to the hapten diphenylcyclopropenone (DPC). These receptors were collected from a woman aged 25 to 45 with alopecia areata. Some clones in this sample may be carry-over from other donors' samples.

The chain combines TRBV7-2 with TRBJ2-3; D unclear. This CDR3 contains 14 residues. CDR1 is SGHTA and CDR2 is FQGNSA in the germline V gene. V was pared by 1 base and J by 1 base, with 6 bases between. CDR3 amino acids: CASSLGLRTDTQYF. CDR3 sequence (DNA): TGTGCCAGCAGCTTAGGCCTACGCACAGATACGCAGTATTTT.

This chain connects TRBV28 to TRBJ1-3; 8 bases align to TRBD1. V was clipped by 5 bases and J by 4 bases; unmatched bases: 7. The CDR3 totals 15 residues. Germline V gene sequence: CDR1 MDHEN, CDR2 SYDVKM. The CDR3 nucleotides read TGTGCCAGCAGTGGCCGGACAGGGAAAGGAAACACCATATATTTT. This sequence encodes CASSGRTGKGNTIYF. The whole variable domain, remainder taken from reference TRBV28 and TRBJ1-3, is DVKVTQSSRYLVKRTGEKVFLECVQDMDHENMFWYRQDPGLGLRLIYFSYDVKMKEKGDIPEGYSVSREKKERFSLILESASTNQTSMYLCASSGRTGKGNTIYFGEGSWLTVV.

The sample holds many counts of this clonotype. The rearrangement links TRBV6-5 to TRBJ2-7, with 8 bases fitting TRBD1. Germline CDR1 reads MNHEY; CDR2 reads SVGAGI. This CDR3 contains 14 residues. The ends lost 5 bases at V and 3 bases at J; junction bases unmatched: 6. Here the CDR3 DNA reads TGTGCCAGCAGTACGGGACAGGATGTCTACGAGCAGTACTTC. Protein: CASSTGQDVYEQYF.